This entry describes one TCR beta chain. Generated by immunoSEQ multiplex PCR, the TCRdb table keeps only in-frame clones and is missing some. The sample lists approximately 32,000 clones, 80% to 90% seen once, with roughly 10% in the top ten. These data come from a study of T cell changes during pregnancy in multiple sclerosis. Per the germline V gene, CDR1 is SGHVS and CDR2 is FNYEAQ. V trimming: 2 bases; J trimming: 7 bases; junction bases outside the gene matches: 8. The CDR3 totals 16 residues. The chain recombines TRBV7-6 with TRBJ2-1, with 10 bases identical to TRBD1. This TCR derives from a female donor with multiple sclerosis, enrolled in a pregnancy study. The input for sequencing was CD8+ T cells from peripheral blood mononuclear cells, taken in the second trimester of pregnancy. The CDR3 region is CASSLSGTGAINEQFF. DNA of the CDR3: TGTGCCAGCAGCTTATCGGGGACAGGGGCCATAAATGAGCAGTTCTTC.